Detailed here is one TCR beta chain. Its target is unknown. RNA transcripts gave rise to amplified TCR beta CDR3 regions. The HTBI primer set was used in a first-round RT-PCR of the TCR CDR3. TCRdb reprocessed the multiplex PCR reads via MiXCR and lists one record per CDR3 protein. The sample has approximately 400,000 distinct CDR3 sequences, 15% to 19% seen once. Blood was sampled at initial diagnosis of hyperthyroidism, prior to onset of any ophthalmopathy symptoms. These data belong to a study of T cells in Graves' hyperthyroidism and ophthalmopathy. Notes on the study in general: Most thyroid-expanded clonotypes above 0.001 were also found in blood.

V was clipped by 8 bases and J by 1 base; unmatched bases: 7. The CDR3 is 15 amino acids. CDR1 MNHEY and CDR2 SVGEGT come from the germline V gene. This chain joins TRBV6-2 or TRBV6-3 and TRBJ2-2; TRBD2 matches at 7 bases. Sequenced sample: blood. This receptor was obtained from a woman aged 18-29 years with Graves' hyperthyroidism that later progressed to Graves' ophthalmopathy. The CDR3 reads CASLGGTKNTGELFF. In DNA, the CDR3 is TGTGCCAGCCTTGGAGGGACTAAGAACACCGGGGAGCTGTTTTTT.